There are a few counts of the clone carrying this T cell receptor (beta chain). The sample originates from a study of preoperative IRX-2 immunotherapy in early breast cancer. V lost 4 bases, J lost 5 bases, and 4 bases stayed unmatched. Per the germline V gene, CDR1 is MGHRA and CDR2 is YSYEKL. The CDR3 spans 14 residues. Treatment indicated: preoperative locoregional IRX-2 cytokine immunotherapy. This phase Ib study tested locoregional IRX-2 cytokine immunotherapy given before surgery. Measured with immunoSEQ multiplex PCR; TCRdb has only the in-frame clones, and not every one. The table has 10,000 to 15,000 clones, roughly 91% seen once.

The chain is built from TRBV4-1 and TRBJ1-4; TRBD1 matches 7 bases. The clonotype originates from a human donor with breast cancer. The specimen was taken from a patient treated with IRX-2 immunotherapy. The chain's CDR3 is CASSRDRANEKLFF. The CDR3 DNA follows: TGCGCCAGCAGCCGAGACAGGGCGAATGAAAAACTGTTTTTT.